The TCR beta chain described here comes from a study of cytomegalovirus exposure and HLA in healthy donors. A few counts support this clone. Germline CDR1 SGHKS, CDR2 YYEKEE (reference sequence). The CDR3 runs 17 residues. The trim removed 1 base at V and 4 bases at J, leaving 12 bases unmatched. Unrecorded immune exposures were likely, despite nominal health at sampling. Primers for the PCR totalled 60 Vbeta and 13 Jbeta. In the authors' workflow: Later, 80 million or so unique TCR beta chains were counted in an analysis, and some 9.9 million of them were shared. Libraries were prepared by immunoSEQ multiplex PCR; TCRdb keeps only in-frame clonotypes and omits some of them. The V and J calls and the clone size are those of that table, but D and trimming were determined from the DNA. The sample carries about 180,000 clones, just over 75% recorded once.

This chain connects TRBV5-5 to TRBJ2-5, with 8 bases fitting TRBD2. The sequence derives from a man aged 18 to 35 in good health and CMV-seronegative. Sequences were obtained from PBMCs. CDR3 DNA sequence: TGTGCCAGCAGCTTGCCCAGCGGGAGTGGAGTGAGAGAGACCCAGTACTTC. Protein sequence: CASSLPSGSGVRETQYF. Full variable domain (remainder filled in from reference TRBV5-5 and TRBJ2-5): DAGVTQSPTHLIKTRGQQVTLRCSPISGHKSVSWYQQVLGQGPQFIFQYYEKEERGRGNFPDRFSARQFPNYSSELNVNALLLGDSALYLCASSLPSGSGVRETQYFGPGTRLLVL.